This T cell receptor beta chain was captured by sequencing in a study of CD8+ T cells in alopecia areata. Treatment specified: oral pan-JAK inhibitor, 5-10 mg twice daily. Starting from PBMCs, sorting isolated CD4+ and CD8+ T cells. Extracted RNA was reverse transcribed into cDNA, the sequencing template. The assay was immunoSEQ multiplex PCR, and TCRdb's table has in-frame clones only and misses some. The table lists approximately 300,000 clones, 58% of them singletons, with under 2% in the top ten. Germline V gene lookup returns CDR1 SGHRS and CDR2 YFSETQ. The CDR3 runs to 15 residues. With V trimmed by 3 bases and J by 15 bases, 16 bases remained unmatched.

V and J are TRBV5-1 and TRBJ2-1; TRBD2 aligns across 9 bases. The TCR comes from a human donor with alopecia areata. The source material was CD4+ T cells sorted from blood, sampled at week 24, from a patient treated with tofacitinib. In nucleotides, the CDR3 is TGCGCCAGCAGCTCCGGGACTAGCCCCACCAGAGTTCCGTTCTTC. Its protein is CASSSGTSPTRVPFF. Drawing the rest from reference TRBV5-1 and TRBJ2-1, the complete variable domain is KAGVTQTPRYLIKTRGQQVTLSCSPISGHRSVSWYQQTPGQGLQFLFEYFSETQRNKGNFPGRFSGRQFSNSRSEMNVSTLELGDSALYLCASSSGTSPTRVPFFGPGTRLTVL.